One and the same sample provided the 9 T cell receptor beta chains below, sequenced in a study of T cells in Graves' hyperthyroidism and ophthalmopathy. The source material, RNA transcripts, was used to amplify TCR beta CDR3 regions. A first-round RT-PCR of the TCR CDR3 used the HTBI primer set. Using its own MiXCR run on the multiplex PCR reads, TCRdb lists one record per CDR3 protein. The data show about 350,000 distinct CDR3 sequences, 15% to 20% seen once. Sequencing was carried out using blood. These receptors came from a woman in her thirties or forties with Graves' ophthalmopathy.

This clonotype has a count of ten or more. The chain links TRBV6-2 or TRBV6-3 to TRBJ1-1; tentative D call: TRBD1 (5 bases). Between the trimmed V and J ends, which lost 5 bases and 0 bases, there was a span of 13 bases. The CDR3 runs 15 residues. CDR1 is MNHEY, CDR2 SVGEGT, per germline. CDR3 residues: CASSPLQDMNTEAFF. CDR3 nucleotide sequence: TGTGCCAGCAGTCCACTACAGGACATGAACACTGAAGCTTTCTTT.

At least ten counts were recorded for this clonotype. The J gene is TRBJ2-7, the V gene TRBV5-5, with D possibly being TRBD1 (5 bases). V was clipped by 0 bases and J by 3 bases, with 13 bases between them. CDR3 length: 15 amino acids. Germline V CDR1 and CDR2: SGHKS, YYEKEE (reference sequence). For the CDR3, the DNA is TGTGCCAGCAGCTTGGGACAGTCAACGATCTACGAGCAGTACTTC. Residues: CASSLGQSTIYEQYF.

In this sample, this clonotype turned up a few times. The rearrangement joins TRBV5-1 to TRBJ2-7; 7 nucleotides match TRBD1. The V and J ends lost 0 bases and 3 bases, in that order; junction bases with no gene match: 3. The germline gives CDR1 SGHRS, CDR2 YFSETQ. The CDR3 is 14 amino acids. The CDR3 DNA is TGCGCCAGCAGCTTGGACAGGGGAATCTACGAGCAGTACTTC. As protein: CASSLDRGIYEQYF.

This clonotype has at least ten counts. The genes are TRBV4-2 and TRBJ1-6, with D possibly matching TRBD1 (6 bases). The germline CDR1 and CDR2 sequences are LGHNA and YNFKEQ. The ends were cut back, 4 bases at V and 1 base at J, with 11 bases in the middle. The CDR3 runs 16 residues. The DNA for the CDR3 is TGTGCCAGCAGCCGGGAAACAGGGTCCTATAATTCACCCCTCCACTTT. It codes for CASSRETGSYNSPLHF.

The rearrangement uses TRBV12-3 or TRBV12-4 and TRBJ1-1; tentative D call: TRBD1 (6 bases). V was cut by 6 bases and J by 7 bases, with 15 bases left in between. CDR3 size: 13 residues. The CDR3 region is CASSQSGQIEAFF. Here the CDR3 DNA reads TGTGCCAGCAGCCAAAGTGGACAGATTGAAGCTTTCTTT.

This clonotype was seen ten or more times. This may be a read error: a much more frequent sequence differs by one nucleotide. The gene calls are TRBV7-9 and TRBJ2-7; D is perhaps TRBD2 (5 bases). CDR3 length: 13 amino acids. With 2 bases removed from V and 2 bases from J, the gap between germline ends came to 7 bases. Per the germline V gene, CDR1 is SEHNR and CDR2 is FQNEAQ (reference sequence). As DNA, the CDR3 is TGTGCCAGCAGCTTACAAGCGGCCTACGAGCAGTACTTC. Protein: CASSLQAAYEQYF.

This clonotype was recorded many times. The chain combines TRBV28 with TRBJ1-1; a weak D match, TRBD1 (6 bases). Per germline, CDR1 MDHEN and CDR2 SYDVKM. With 5 bases removed from V and 1 base from J, the gap between germline ends came to 11 bases. There are 14 residues in the CDR3. The CDR3 nucleotides are TGTGCCAGCAGTCCGACAGGACCGAACACTGAAGCTTTCTTT. Protein product: CASSPTGPNTEAFF.

This clonotype was recorded many times. The J gene is TRBJ2-4, the V gene TRBV20-1, with 11 nucleotides matching TRBD2. After removal of 2 bases from V and 0 bases from J, the junction contained 9 bases not matched to a gene. Per germline, CDR1 DFQATT and CDR2 SNEGSKA (reference sequence). The CDR3 loop spans 18 amino acids. The CDR3 protein is CSARTPGLAERAKNIQYF. As DNA, the CDR3 is TGCAGTGCTAGAACTCCGGGACTAGCGGAGAGAGCCAAAAACATTCAGTACTTC.

This clonotype was seen at least ten times. The genes are TRBV2 and TRBJ1-5; D is unclear. The V gene lost 7 bases and the J gene lost 0 bases, with 7 bases spanning the gap. Germline V gene data show CDR1 as SNHLY and CDR2 as FYNNEI. The CDR3 is 13 amino acids. For the CDR3, the DNA is TGTGCCAGCAATGGCGATAGCAATCAGCCCCAGCATTTT. It codes for CASNGDSNQPQHF.